This TCR beta chain was documented in a study of CD8 T cells in Susac syndrome. The germline V gene has CDR1 SGHDT and CDR2 YYEEEE. The junction had 7 bases not matched to a gene; V was cut back by 3 bases and J by 10 bases. This CDR3 is 13 amino acids long. After extraction with the RNeasy kit, about 0.45 to 1 ug of the RNA was reverse transcribed using random hexamers. Amplification of TCR beta CDR3 was carried out by immunoSEQ multiplex PCR, which covered 54 Vbeta and 13 Jbeta segments. TCRdb itself ran the immunoSEQ multiplex PCR reads through MiXCR, one entry per CDR3 protein. The sample contains about 440,000 distinct CDR3 sequences, about 85% of which appear only once.

This sequence originates from a human donor with multiple sclerosis. Sequencing input: CD8+ T cells from PBMCs. V usage is TRBV5-6 and J usage is TRBJ2-1; TRBD2 aligns across 7 bases. The CDR3 DNA sequence: TGTGCCAGCAGCTCCGTTCTAGCGGTGGAGCAGTTCTTC. Residues: CASSSVLAVEQFF.